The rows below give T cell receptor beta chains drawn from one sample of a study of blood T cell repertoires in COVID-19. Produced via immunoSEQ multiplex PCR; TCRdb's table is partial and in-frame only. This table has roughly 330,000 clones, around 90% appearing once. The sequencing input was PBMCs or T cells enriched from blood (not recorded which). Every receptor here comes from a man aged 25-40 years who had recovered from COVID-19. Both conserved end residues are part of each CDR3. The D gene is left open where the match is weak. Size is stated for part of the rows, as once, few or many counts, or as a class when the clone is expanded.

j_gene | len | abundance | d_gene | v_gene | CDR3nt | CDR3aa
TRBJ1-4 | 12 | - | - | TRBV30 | TGTGCCTGGAGGTCCGGGAGTCGAAAACTGTTTTTT | CAWRSGSRKLFF
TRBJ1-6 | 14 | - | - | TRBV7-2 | TGTGCCAGCAGCCGTACAGGGTTTAATTCACCCCTCCACTTT | CASSRTGFNSPLHF
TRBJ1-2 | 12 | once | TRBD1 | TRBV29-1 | TGCAGCGTTACGGACAGGAACTATGGCTACACCTTC | CSVTDRNYGYTF
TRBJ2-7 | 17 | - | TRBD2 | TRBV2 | TGTGCCAGCAGTGAAGCGCTCTTACTAGCGGGGGTCTGGGAGCAGTACTTC | CASSEALLLAGVWEQYF
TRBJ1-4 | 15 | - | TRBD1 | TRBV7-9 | TGTGCCAGCAGCAAGGGGGGGACAGGGGCTGAAAAACTGTTTTTT | CASSKGGTGAEKLFF
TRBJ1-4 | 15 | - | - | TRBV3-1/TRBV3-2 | TGTGCCAGCAGCCAAGTTCTGGGAGGTATGGAAAAACTGTTTTTT | CASSQVLGGMEKLFF
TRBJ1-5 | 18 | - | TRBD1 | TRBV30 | TGTGCCTGGAGTGTAGGGTTAGGGACAGCCTATAGCAATCAGCCCCAGCATTTT | CAWSVGLGTAYSNQPQHF
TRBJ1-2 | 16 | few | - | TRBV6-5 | TGTGCCAGCAGTTACCATCCACAGGGATTGAACTATGGCTACACCTTC | CASSYHPQGLNYGYTF
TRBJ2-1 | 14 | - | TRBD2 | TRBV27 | TGTGCCAGCAGTTCCGCGACTAGCGGAGCTGAGCAGTTCTTC | CASSSATSGAEQFF
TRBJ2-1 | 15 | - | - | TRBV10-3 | TGTGCCATCAGGCCCGACAGTTCAACCTACAATGAGCAGTTCTTC | CAIRPDSSTYNEQFF
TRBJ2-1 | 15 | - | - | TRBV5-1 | TGCGCCAGCCTACCCGAACCTAACTCCTACAATGAGCAGTTCTTC | CASLPEPNSYNEQFF